The TCR beta chain described here comes from a study of T cell responses to AZD1222 COVID-19 vaccine. General study findings and limits: Females outnumbered males among donors, who were mostly white British; clonal diversity was possibly underestimated. Across the whole spike, CD4 TCRs peaked at regions 160-218 and 743-854. Close to half of all spike-specific TCRs reportedly target regions of the variants that are unmutated. In all cases, repertoires were sampled only after the peak T cell response.

In the case of this clone: Its specificity is not known.

TCRdb's table, derived via immunoSEQ multiplex PCR, lists solely in-frame clones and lacks some. The repertoire consists of 90,000 to 120,000 clones, with approximately 90% occurring once and the leading ten covering 3.5% to 5%. The source material was peripheral blood, sampled on day 0 of AZD1222 vaccination. This TCR was recovered from an adult in good health.

The CDR3 loop reads CASSPRGPSGNTIYF. CDR3 nucleotide sequence: TGCGCCAGCAGCCCTCGGGGCCCATCTGGAAACACCATATATTTT. The rearrangement links TRBV5-1 to TRBJ1-3, with D perhaps TRBD1 (5 bases). V was pared by 4 bases and J by 1 base, with 12 bases between. Germline values: CDR1 SGHRS, CDR2 YFSETQ. This CDR3 region has 15 residues.